These 32 T cell receptor beta chains originate from one sample sequenced in a study of blood T cell repertoires in COVID-19. Sequencing used immunoSEQ multiplex PCR; TCRdb keeps in-frame clones, though not all of them. The data hold around 94,000 clones, with approximately 86% observed a single time. What was sequenced was peripheral blood. All receptors come from a man of 80 years or more with acute or convalescent COVID-19.

The chain links TRBV9 to TRBJ2-5; 9 bases agree with TRBD1. The ends lost 0 bases at V and 2 bases at J; junction bases unmatched: 8. The CDR3 extends over 17 amino acids. Germline CDR1 SGDLS, CDR2 YYNGEE. In nucleotides, the CDR3 is TGTGCCAGCAGCGTAGCTCCGGGACAGGGAAGGCAAGAGACCCAGTACTTC. The encoded protein is CASSVAPGQGRQETQYF.

The chain carries TRBV6-5 and TRBJ1-1; D remains unclear. The CDR3 has 14 residues. V was shortened by 7 bases and J by 4 bases, with 16 bases between the two germline ends. CDR1 MNHEY and CDR2 SVGAGI come from the germline V gene. CDR3 nucleotides: TGTGCCAGCATGGGAGCAGGTTTCTTCACTGAAGCTTTCTTT. It translates to CASMGAGFFTEAFF.

This chain uses TRBV3-1 (or the pseudogene TRBV3-2) with TRBJ2-3, with 11 bases identical to TRBD2. The junction had 4 bases not matched to a gene; V was cut back by 3 bases and J by 2 bases. This CDR3 comprises 16 residues. Per the germline V gene, CDR1 is LGHDT and CDR2 is YNNKEL (reference sequence). CDR3 amino acids: CASSHTTSGDTDTQYF. The DNA of the CDR3 is TGTGCCAGCAGCCATACGACTAGCGGGGACACAGATACGCAGTATTTT.

This clone was counted between two and nine times. The chain uses TRBV5-4 and TRBJ1-1; 7 bases are a match to TRBD1. Germline V gene lookup returns CDR1 SGHNT and CDR2 YYREEE (reference sequence). The CDR3 totals 13 residues. J was trimmed by 5 bases and V by 2 bases; bases with no gene match: 3. The CDR3 loop reads CASSLQGRTEAFF. In nucleotides, the CDR3 is TGTGCCAGCAGCTTACAGGGGCGGACTGAAGCTTTCTTT. Looking up the rest from reference TRBV5-4 and TRBJ1-1 gives the full variable domain: ETGVTQSPTHLIKTRGQQVTLRCSSQSGHNTVSWYQQALGQGPQFIFQYYREEENGRGNFPPRFSGLQFPNYSSELNVNALELDDSALYLCASSLQGRTEAFFGQGTRLTVV.

V gene TRBV5-4 combines with J gene TRBJ1-1, with 7 bases that match TRBD1. Trimming at V came to 4 bases and at J to 4 bases, leaving 7 bases not matched to a gene. The germline gives CDR1 SGHNT, CDR2 YYREEE (reference sequence). The CDR3 contains 14 residues. The CDR3, as DNA: TGTGCCAGCAGCCAGGACAGGCGGGGCACTGAAGCTTTCTTT. Its translation is CASSQDRRGTEAFF.

CDR3 amino acids: CASSFRDSDNSPLHF. The CDR3 nucleotides are TGTGCCAGCAGCTTCCGGGACAGCGATAATTCACCCCTCCACTTT. V is TRBV7-2 and J is TRBJ1-6; TRBD1 agrees at 7 bases. Germline CDR1 and CDR2: SGHTA and FQGNSA. The length of the CDR3 is 15 residues. The ends lost 3 bases at V and 5 bases at J; junction bases unmatched: 4.

The gene calls are TRBV28 and TRBJ1-5; D is undetermined. The V end lost 0 bases, the J end lost 11 bases, and 8 bases lay between the germline ends. Germline assignment: CDR1 MDHEN and CDR2 SYDVKM. The CDR3 is 12 amino acids. The CDR3 DNA is TGTGCCAGCAGTTTATGGTCGGCGGCCCAGCATTTT. This gives the protein CASSLWSAAQHF.

In its sample, this clone was seen once. This chain connects TRBV5-1 to TRBJ2-5; 7 nucleotides align to TRBD1. CDR1 is SGHRS and CDR2 is YFSETQ in the germline V gene. There are 12 residues in the CDR3. Trimming at V came to 4 bases and at J to 6 bases, leaving 3 bases not matched to a gene. The CDR3 DNA sequence: TGCGCCAGCAGCAGGGACAGCAAGACCCAGTACTTC. The encoded protein is CASSRDSKTQYF.

On this clone itself: Sequence at one end of the junction differs from germline and may be a read error. V gene TRBV7-8 combines with J gene TRBJ2-5, with 9 bases lining up with TRBD1. The length of the CDR3 is 12 residues. The germline gives CDR1 SGHVS, CDR2 FQNEAQ. CDR3 sequence: CASSPDRGGLDF. CDR3 nucleotide sequence: TGTGCCAGCAGCCCGGACAGGGGAGGTCTAGACTTC. The full variable domain, rest sourced from reference TRBV7-8 and TRBJ2-5, is GAGVSQSPRYKVAKRGQDVALRCDPISGHVSLFWYQQALGQGPEFLTYFQNEAQLDKSGLPSDRFFAERPEGSVSTLKIQRTQQEDSAVYLCASSPDRGGLDFGPGTRLLVL.

The chain links TRBV5-6 to TRBJ1-2; D uncertain. Germline V gives CDR1 SGHDT, CDR2 YYEEEE. The CDR3 contains 15 residues. V lost 4 bases and J 3 bases, leaving 16 bases between the germline ends. CDR3 residues: CASSKRSEGDYGYTF. The DNA of the CDR3 is TGTGCCAGCAGCAAGAGGTCGGAGGGTGACTATGGCTACACCTTC.

The chain employs TRBV6-5 and TRBJ2-7; 11 bases fit TRBD2. J gave up 3 bases and V 6 bases, and 7 bases lay outside the gene matches. CDR3 size: 15 residues. The germline gives CDR1 MNHEY, CDR2 SVGAGI. CDR3 in amino acids: CASSRSGRDHYEQYF. For the CDR3, the DNA is TGTGCCAGCAGCCGTAGCGGGAGGGACCACTACGAGCAGTACTTC.

This clone was seen just once. The chain links TRBV2 to TRBJ2-3; 8 bases fit TRBD2. CDR3 length: 14 residues. The V gene end was trimmed by 6 bases and the J gene end by 6 bases; junction bases not matched to a gene: 8. Germline CDR1 reads SNHLY; CDR2 reads FYNNEI. The CDR3 DNA reads TGTGCCAGCAGAGGGACTAGAGGGCGGGATACGCAGTATTTT. Its translation is CASRGTRGRDTQYF.

The chain couples TRBV6-5 to TRBJ1-2; D not resolved. CDR1 and CDR2 from the germline V gene are MNHEY and SVGAGI. V gave up 7 bases and J gave up 7 bases, with 22 bases separating them. The length of the CDR3 is 15 residues. The CDR3 coding sequence is TGTGCCAGCACCCCGACCGGAGAAGGCTCTGGTGGCTACACCTTC. The encoded protein is CASTPTGEGSGGYTF.

As regards this clone: One end of the junction does not line up with germline, which may come from a read error. This rearrangement joins TRBV3-1 (or the pseudogene TRBV3-2) to TRBJ2-7, with 9 bases that match TRBD2. CDR3 length: 12 residues. Looked up from germline, CDR1 is LGHDT and CDR2 is YNNKEL (reference sequence). Here the CDR3 DNA reads TGTGCCAGCAGCCAAGAACCGGGACTAGCCGTTTTC. The encoded protein is CASSQEPGLAVF.

This sequence joins TRBV5-1 and TRBJ2-3; 11 bases fit TRBD2. CDR1 SGHRS and CDR2 YFSETQ come from the germline V gene. The CDR3 is 17 amino acids. The trim removed 3 bases at V and 7 bases at J, leaving 13 bases unmatched. The DNA of the CDR3 is TGCGCCAGCAGCTCCGGACTAGCGGGTGCGAGTTCGCATACGCAGTATTTT. The encoded protein is CASSSGLAGASSHTQYF.

This chain connects TRBV4-1 to TRBJ1-3; D not certain. CDR1 is MGHRA, CDR2 YSYEKL, per germline. V lost 1 base and J lost 0, with 13 bases in between. This CDR3 contains 17 residues. CDR3 region: CASSQGSTVRSGNTIYF. CDR3 nucleotide sequence: TGCGCCAGCAGCCAAGGTTCTACGGTTCGCTCTGGAAACACCATATATTTT.

The gene calls are TRBV29-1 and TRBJ1-1; D unclear. Deletions cut 2 bases from V and 3 bases from J, with 10 bases between. The CDR3 spans 13 residues. Germline CDR1 is SQVTM and CDR2 is ANQGSEA. The CDR3: CSVEKMRDTEAFF. The CDR3 DNA is TGCAGCGTTGAAAAGATGCGGGACACTGAAGCTTTCTTT. Together with reference TRBV29-1 and TRBJ1-1, the CDR3 gives the full variable domain: SAVISQKPSRDICQRGTSLTIQCQVDSQVTMMFWYRQQPGQSLTLIATANQGSEATYESGFVIDKFPISRPNLTFSTLTVSNMSPEDSSIYLCSVEKMRDTEAFFGQGTRLTVV.

The rearrangement joins TRBV3-1 (or the pseudogene TRBV3-2) to TRBJ2-7; TRBD2 matches 8 bases. V trimming: 4 bases; J trimming: 5 bases; junction bases outside the gene matches: 7. Germline V lookup: CDR1 LGHDT, CDR2 YNNKEL (reference sequence). CDR3 size: 14 residues. CDR3 in DNA: TGTGCCAGCAGCCTCGGACTAGCTTCCGACGAGCAGTACTTC. Amino acids: CASSLGLASDEQYF.

The chain combines TRBV27 with TRBJ2-1; 10 bases are shared with TRBD1. This CDR3 region has 14 residues. CDR1 MNHEY and CDR2 SMNVEV come from the germline V gene (reference sequence). J was trimmed by 14 bases and V by 4 bases; bases with no gene match: 11. The CDR3 DNA is TGTGCCAGCAGTTCCCCTTTGACAGGGGGCGTCGAGTTCTTC. It codes for CASSSPLTGGVEFF.

The chain has TRBV5-4 and TRBJ1-3; tentative D call: TRBD1 (5 bases). Trimming took off 0 bases at V and 1 base at J, with 11 bases between the two ends. CDR1 is SGHNT and CDR2 is YYREEE in the germline V gene (reference sequence). The CDR3 covers 16 residues. The CDR3 bases are TGTGCCAGCAGCTTGGCCCGATCAGGGTCTGGAAACACCATATATTTT. Translating gives CASSLARSGSGNTIYF.

J is TRBJ1-6 and V is TRBV9; weak D call: TRBD1 (5 bases). The germline gives CDR1 SGDLS, CDR2 YYNGEE. This CDR3 is 16 amino acids long. Trimming shortened V by 0 bases and J by 7 bases, and 14 bases separated the two germline ends. Here the CDR3 reads CASSVGGGADNSPLHF. The DNA for the CDR3 is TGTGCCAGCAGCGTAGGGGGGGGAGCCGACAATTCACCCCTCCACTTT.

The chain couples TRBV27 to TRBJ1-5; D possibly corresponds to TRBD1 (5 bases). Trimming stripped 5 bases from V and 0 bases from J, with 11 bases between. CDR1 is MNHEY and CDR2 is SMNVEV in the germline V gene (reference sequence). This CDR3 has 15 amino acids. CDR3 in amino acids: CASSIQGASNQPQHF. Written as DNA, the CDR3 is TGTGCCAGCAGTATACAAGGGGCTAGCAATCAGCCCCAGCATTTT.

The chain joins TRBV7-3 to TRBJ1-6; 8 nucleotides match TRBD1. The CDR3 spans 15 residues. Looked up from germline, CDR1 is SGHTA and CDR2 is FQGTGA. V was clipped by 4 bases and J by 7 bases; unmatched bases: 6. The CDR3 nucleotides read TGTGCCAGCAGCTCGGGGACAGGTCGGAATTCACCCCTCCACTTT. Its protein is CASSSGTGRNSPLHF.

The chain links TRBV12-3 or TRBV12-4 to TRBJ1-3, with a weak D call TRBD1 (6 bases). CDR3 length: 13 residues. Trimming left V 6 bases short and J 4 bases short, with 10 bases between. The CDR3 DNA is TGTGCCAGCAGCCCGAGGGGGGGAAACACCATATATTTT. Protein product: CASSPRGGNTIYF.

This clone was seen a handful of times. This sequence joins TRBV28 and TRBJ1-1, with D maybe TRBD1 (5 bases). Germline values: CDR1 MDHEN, CDR2 SYDVKM. The CDR3 length is 12 residues. V dropped 2 bases and J dropped 11 bases, with 12 bases sitting between them. CDR3 amino acids: CASSLKGLWAFF. CDR3 DNA: TGTGCCAGCAGTTTAAAGGGGTTGTGGGCTTTCTTT.

This clone has a single count. The CDR3 sequence: CASSPRTSSPDTQYF. The CDR3 coding sequence is TGTGCCAGCAGCCCCAGGACTAGCTCCCCAGATACGCAGTATTTT. The rearrangement uses TRBV13 and TRBJ2-3; 8 bases line up with TRBD2. CDR1 is PRHDT and CDR2 is FYEKMQ in the germline V gene (reference sequence). The CDR3 has 15 amino acids. Trimming at V came to 5 bases and at J to 4 bases, leaving 8 bases not matched to a gene.

The chain has TRBV5-1 and TRBJ1-3, with a weak D call TRBD1 (6 bases). With 4 bases removed from V and 1 base from J, the gap between germline ends came to 9 bases. This CDR3 region has 14 residues. Germline CDR1 is SGHRS and CDR2 is YFSETQ. The CDR3: CASSPGVSGNTIYF. CDR3 DNA: TGCGCCAGCAGCCCAGGGGTTTCTGGAAACACCATATATTTT.

The rearrangement joins TRBV5-1 to TRBJ2-1; D is ambiguous. The V end was cut by 1 base, the J end by 8 bases, with 4 bases between. Germline loops: CDR1 SGHRS, CDR2 YFSETQ. The CDR3 is made up of 11 amino acids. For the CDR3, the DNA is TGCGCCAGCAGCTTGTCGGATGAGCAGTTCTTC. As protein: CASSLSDEQFF.

The rearrangement joins TRBV27 to TRBJ2-7; no reliable D call. V gave up 5 bases and J gave up 5 bases, with 10 bases separating them. CDR1 MNHEY and CDR2 SMNVEV come from the germline V gene (reference sequence). This CDR3 is built from 12 residues. The CDR3 sequence is CASSRIPDEQYF. The CDR3 nucleotides read TGTGCCAGCAGTCGTATCCCCGACGAGCAGTACTTC.

This clone was seen only once. This chain connects TRBV28 to TRBJ1-1, with D maybe TRBD1 (6 bases). There are 14 residues in the CDR3. Trimming stripped 2 bases from V and 8 bases from J, with 15 bases between. CDR1 and CDR2 (germline): MDHEN, SYDVKM. For the CDR3, the DNA is TGTGCCAGCAGTTTAGTCAGGGGCGACCGAGAAGCTTTCTTT. Translated, it gives CASSLVRGDREAFF.

V and J are TRBV6-2 or TRBV6-3 and TRBJ2-5; 8 nucleotides agree with TRBD2. The V and J ends lost 5 bases and 4 bases, in that order; junction bases with no gene match: 3. CDR3 length equals 13 residues. In germline, CDR1 is MNHEY, CDR2 SVGEGT. DNA for the CDR3: TGTGCCAGCAGTGGGCTAGCGGGAGAGACCCAGTACTTC. Its protein product is CASSGLAGETQYF.

This clone was detected once. The chain has TRBV7-3 and TRBJ2-5, with 10 bases matching TRBD2. This CDR3 comprises 15 residues. Trimming took 5 bases from V and 4 from J; bases not matched to a gene: 7. Germline V gene lookup returns CDR1 SGHTA and CDR2 FQGTGA. The CDR3 loop is CASSRTSGGGETQYF. The CDR3 DNA is TGTGCCAGCAGCCGGACTAGCGGAGGCGGAGAGACCCAGTACTTC.